Listed below are T cell receptor beta chains from one sample, sequenced in a study of blood T cells in healthy people across ages. TCRdb re-derived calls from the 5' RACE reads in MiXCR, one entry per CDR3 protein. The sample includes about 1.5 million distinct CDR3 sequences, roughly 43% of them seen just once. The source material was blood. All receptors derive from a woman aged 18 to 35 in good health. The CDR3 runs from the conserved cysteine through the conserved F or W. D genes are given only for firm matches. Not every row has a clone size; where given, it reads once, few, many or a size class.

d_call: TRBD2
v_call: TRBV4-2
clone_size: NA
j_call: TRBJ2-5
cdr3_nt: TGTGCCAGCAGCCACGGGACTAGCGATAGAGAGACCCAGTACTTC
cdr3_aa: CASSHGTSDRETQYF

d_call: NA
v_call: TRBV4-2
clone_size: few
j_call: TRBJ2-7
cdr3_nt: TGTGCCAGCAGCCAAGTTGGTGTGACCTACGAGCAGTACTTC
cdr3_aa: CASSQVGVTYEQYF

d_call: TRBD1
v_call: TRBV18
clone_size: NA
j_call: TRBJ2-7
cdr3_nt: TGTGCCAGCTCACCTGGAGGGACAGGGGGCGACGAGCAGTACTTC
cdr3_aa: CASSPGGTGGDEQYF

d_call: TRBD1
v_call: TRBV9
clone_size: NA
j_call: TRBJ1-2
cdr3_nt: TGTGCCAGCAGCGTGGGAGCAGGGGGCGCTGGGACTGGCTACACCTTC
cdr3_aa: CASSVGAGGAGTGYTF

d_call: NA
v_call: TRBV7-9
clone_size: few
j_call: TRBJ1-4
cdr3_nt: TGTGCCAGCAGCTTAAGATGGGGGGAAGAAAAACTGTTTTTT
cdr3_aa: CASSLRWGEEKLFF

d_call: NA
v_call: TRBV29-1
clone_size: NA
j_call: TRBJ2-2
cdr3_nt: TGCAGCGCCGTCAACACGGAACGGGTCGGGGAGCTGTTTTTT
cdr3_aa: CSAVNTERVGELFF

d_call: TRBD1
v_call: TRBV11-2
clone_size: few
j_call: TRBJ2-7
cdr3_nt: TGTGCCAGCAGGTCCTTCTGGACAGGGGGCGAGCAGTACTTC
cdr3_aa: CASRSFWTGGEQYF

d_call: NA
v_call: TRBV20-1
clone_size: few
j_call: TRBJ1-2
cdr3_nt: TGCAGTGCTAGGGGTATGGATGGCTACACCTTC
cdr3_aa: CSARGMDGYTF

d_call: TRBD1
v_call: TRBV7-2
clone_size: few
j_call: TRBJ2-3
cdr3_nt: TGTGCCAGCAGCGTCGGACAGGGGCGCACAGATACGCAGTATTTT
cdr3_aa: CASSVGQGRTDTQYF

d_call: NA
v_call: TRBV2
clone_size: few
j_call: TRBJ2-3
cdr3_nt: TGTGCCAGCCTTGCGGACGTCTACCTCGATACGCAGTATTTT
cdr3_aa: CASLADVYLDTQYF

d_call: TRBD1
v_call: TRBV10-3
clone_size: few
j_call: TRBJ2-7
cdr3_nt: TGTGCCATCAGCGGGACAGAAACCTACGAGCAGTACTTC
cdr3_aa: CAISGTETYEQYF

d_call: NA
v_call: TRBV12-3/TRBV12-4
clone_size: NA
j_call: TRBJ2-7
cdr3_nt: TGTGCCAGCAGTTTTCTATCGGGAGCCTACGAGCAGTACTTC
cdr3_aa: CASSFLSGAYEQYF

d_call: NA
v_call: TRBV12-3/TRBV12-4
clone_size: NA
j_call: TRBJ1-3
cdr3_nt: TGTGCCAGCACCACCGAGGGGCCTGGAAACACCATATATTTT
cdr3_aa: CASTTEGPGNTIYF

d_call: NA
v_call: TRBV20-1
clone_size: once
j_call: TRBJ1-5
cdr3_nt: TGCAGTGCTAGTTACGACCACCGCACAGATACGCAGCATTTT
cdr3_aa: CSASYDHRTDTQHF

d_call: NA
v_call: TRBV7-9
clone_size: NA
j_call: TRBJ1-2
cdr3_nt: TGTACGGGTCTAAGGGGCTACACCTTC
cdr3_aa: CTGLRGYTF

d_call: NA
v_call: TRBV7-2
clone_size: few
j_call: TRBJ2-1
cdr3_nt: TGTGCCAGCAGCTTAGGGGTGAAGTTCTTC
cdr3_aa: CASSLGVKFF

d_call: NA
v_call: TRBV7-9
clone_size: few
j_call: TRBJ1-3
cdr3_nt: TGTGCCAGCAGCTTATGGTCTCTGGGAAACACCATATATTTT
cdr3_aa: CASSLWSLGNTIYF

d_call: NA
v_call: TRBV5-1
clone_size: few
j_call: TRBJ2-1
cdr3_nt: TGCGCCAGCAGCTTGGCTTTAGCGCCTATCTACAATGAGCAGTTCTTC
cdr3_aa: CASSLALAPIYNEQFF

d_call: NA
v_call: TRBV6-5
clone_size: NA
j_call: TRBJ1-2
cdr3_nt: TGTGCCAGCAGGGACCCTGGGGAAGGGACCTATGGCTACACCTTC
cdr3_aa: CASRDPGEGTYGYTF

d_call: NA
v_call: TRBV27
clone_size: few
j_call: TRBJ2-1
cdr3_nt: TGTGCCAGCAACGGACACCGGGCTTTCAATGAGCAGTTCTTC
cdr3_aa: CASNGHRAFNEQFF

d_call: NA
v_call: TRBV6-4
clone_size: NA
j_call: TRBJ2-3
cdr3_nt: TGTGCCAGCAGTGACTCAATCGACAGGACCGATACGCAGTATTTT
cdr3_aa: CASSDSIDRTDTQYF

d_call: TRBD1
v_call: TRBV2
clone_size: few
j_call: TRBJ2-7
cdr3_nt: TGTGCCAGCAGTGAATCGCGGGACAGGGGCCACGAGCAGTACTTC
cdr3_aa: CASSESRDRGHEQYF

d_call: NA
v_call: TRBV12-5
clone_size: few
j_call: TRBJ2-1
cdr3_nt: TGTGCTAGTGGTTTTTCAGGGAGCTCCTACAATGAGCAGTTCTTC
cdr3_aa: CASGFSGSSYNEQFF